This TCR beta chain is drawn from a study of blood T cell repertoires in COVID-19. Study background: Italy, Spain and the United States were the sources of the convalescent and acute COVID-19 samples.

Original analysis: Amplification of reference gene primers provided the estimated nucleated cell counts. Produced via immunoSEQ multiplex PCR; TCRdb's table is partial and in-frame only. That table furnishes V, J and clone size, whereas the DNA furnished D and trimming. The table records 450,000 or so clones, 70% to 90% of them present only once. Between the trimmed V and J ends, which lost 4 bases and 5 bases, there was a span of 18 bases. The CDR3 is 15 amino acids. CDR1 is PRHDT, CDR2 FYEKMQ, per germline (reference sequence). The chain recombines TRBV13 with TRBJ2-7; a weak D match, TRBD1 (5 bases). The TCR comes from a man aged 18 to 29 with COVID-19, enrolled during active disease. Sample: peripheral blood. DNA of the CDR3: TGTGCCAGCAGCTCACAGGATAGAAAGAACAACGAGCAGTACTTC. Translation: CASSSQDRKNNEQYF.